The rows below give T cell receptor beta chains drawn from one sample of a study of neurological immune-mediated disorders. Each CDR3 protein is one row after TCRdb ran MiXCR on the 5' RACE reads. The table has under 90,000 distinct CDR3 sequences, about 10% seen once. Specimen: PBMCs. The receptors originated from a man between 25 and 39 years old in good health. The CDR3 runs from the conserved cysteine through the conserved F or W.

>TRBV9|TRBJ2-2|16
CASSGSGTSGSGELFF
>TRBV20-1|TRBJ2-1|15
CSARVIRGYYNEQFF
>TRBV12-3/TRBV12-4|TRBJ1-3|14
CASSLAYSGNTIYF
>TRBV2|TRBJ2-7|13
CASSEVPQYEQYF
>TRBV20-1|TRBJ2-3|14
CSARPSQLTDTQYF
>TRBV4-1|TRBJ2-2|16
CASSQVLGRDTGELFF
>TRBV29-1|TRBJ2-2|14
CSARPGLNTGELFF
>TRBV27|TRBJ1-4|14
CASGRGLGREKLFF
>TRBV5-1|TRBJ1-4|15
CASSPDREAFEKLFF
>TRBV28|TRBJ1-5|14
CASSLAGVHQPQHF
>TRBV6-2/TRBV6-3|TRBJ2-1|16
CASSNGLAASYNEQFF
>TRBV5-1|TRBJ2-7|12
CASREGVREQYF
>TRBV30|TRBJ2-3|15
CAWRRLAGGPDTQYF
>TRBV5-1|TRBJ2-7|15
CASSLAPRIEYEQYF
>TRBV28|TRBJ2-7|11
CASAAGGEQYF
>TRBV20-1|TRBJ2-5|15
CSATGLGRQGETQYF
>TRBV2|TRBJ1-5|14
CASTEAGTYQPQHF
>TRBV7-6|TRBJ2-7|13
CASSGWSSYEQYF
>TRBV5-1|TRBJ2-3|14
CASSLAINTDTQYF
>TRBV10-3|TRBJ2-7|13
CAISPRGGYEQYF
>TRBV5-1|TRBJ2-1|16
CASSPGLAEPYNEQFF
>TRBV10-3|TRBJ1-1|13
CAISSDQNTEAFF
>TRBV5-1|TRBJ2-1|13
CASSLAQLSEQFF
>TRBV12-3/TRBV12-4|TRBJ2-7|13
CASSPTLKAEQYF
>TRBV27|TRBJ2-7|16
CVSRGPLAGVPYEQYF
>TRBV27|TRBJ2-7|20
CASSLSSIRVGLGRAYEQYF
>TRBV9|TRBJ1-1|16
CASSVGPSMGNTEAFF
>TRBV12-3/TRBV12-4|TRBJ2-3|14
CASSSTGFTDTQYF
>TRBV5-1|TRBJ2-7|15
CASRVGQINSYEQYF
>TRBV28|TRBJ2-7|14
CATLRLAGAYEQYF
>TRBV11-2|TRBJ2-1|14
CASSFGTGDNEQFF
>TRBV5-1|TRBJ1-6|14
CASSLDPTNSPLHF
>TRBV5-1|TRBJ2-5|15
CASRHAGTAQETQYF